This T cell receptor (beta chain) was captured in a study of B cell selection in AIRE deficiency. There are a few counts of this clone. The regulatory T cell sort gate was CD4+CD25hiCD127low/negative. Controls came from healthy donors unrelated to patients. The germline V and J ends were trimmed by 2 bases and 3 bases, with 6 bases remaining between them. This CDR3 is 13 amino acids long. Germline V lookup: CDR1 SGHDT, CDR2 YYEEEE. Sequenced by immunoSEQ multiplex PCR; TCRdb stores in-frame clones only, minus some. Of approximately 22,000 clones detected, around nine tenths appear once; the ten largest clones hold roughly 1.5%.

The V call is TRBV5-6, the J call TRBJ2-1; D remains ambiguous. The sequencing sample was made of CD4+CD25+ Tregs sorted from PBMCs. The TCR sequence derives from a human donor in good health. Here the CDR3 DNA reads TGTGCCAGCAGCTTCAGACTCTACAATGAGCAGTTCTTC. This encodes CASSFRLYNEQFF. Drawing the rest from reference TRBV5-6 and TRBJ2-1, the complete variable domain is DAGVTQSPTHLIKTRGQQVTLRCSPKSGHDTVSWYQQALGQGPQFIFQYYEEEERQRGNFPDRFSGHQFPNYSSELNVNALLLGDSALYLCASSFRLYNEQFFGPGTRLTVL.